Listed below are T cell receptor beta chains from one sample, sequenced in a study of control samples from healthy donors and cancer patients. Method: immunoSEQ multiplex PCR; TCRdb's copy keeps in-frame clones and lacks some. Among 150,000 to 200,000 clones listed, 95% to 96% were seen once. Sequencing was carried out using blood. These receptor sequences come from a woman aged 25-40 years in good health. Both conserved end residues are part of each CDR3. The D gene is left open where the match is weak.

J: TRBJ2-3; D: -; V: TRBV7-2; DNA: TGTGCCAGCAGCTTACCAGGACAGTTCGCAGATACGCAGTATTTT; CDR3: CASSLPGQFADTQYF
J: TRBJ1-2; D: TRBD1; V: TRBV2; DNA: TGTGCCAGCAGTGAAACAAGTTCAGGGGGCGCCAATGGCTACACCTTC; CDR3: CASSETSSGGANGYTF
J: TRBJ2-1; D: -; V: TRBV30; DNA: TGTGCCTGGAGAGGGTGGAATGAGCAGTTCTTC; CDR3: CAWRGWNEQFF
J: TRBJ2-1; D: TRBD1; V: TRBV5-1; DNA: TGCGCCAGCAGCTTGCCGGGACAGGGGGCTTTCTACAATGAGCAGTTCTTC; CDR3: CASSLPGQGAFYNEQFF
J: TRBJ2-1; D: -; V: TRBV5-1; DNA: TGCGCCAGCGGAGAACTAGTCAATGAGCAGTTCTTC; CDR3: CASGELVNEQFF
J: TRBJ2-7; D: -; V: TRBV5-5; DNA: TGTGCCAGCAGCTTGAGGACGATAAGCTCCTACGAGCAGTACTTC; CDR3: CASSLRTISSYEQYF
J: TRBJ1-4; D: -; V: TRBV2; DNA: TGTGCCGTCGACGGGGAGGCCGGCGGGGAAAAACTGTTTTTT; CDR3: CAVDGEAGGEKLFF
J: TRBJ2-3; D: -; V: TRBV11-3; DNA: TGTGCCAGCAGCTCAGAAAAAGAGACGGACCTCCGCACAGATACGCAGTATTTT; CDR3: CASSSEKETDLRTDTQYF
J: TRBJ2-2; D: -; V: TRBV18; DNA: TGTGCCAGCTCACCGGGAAGACATCTGGGGGCCGGGGAGCTGTTTTTT; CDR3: CASSPGRHLGAGELFF
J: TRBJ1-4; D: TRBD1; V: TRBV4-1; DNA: TGCGCCAGCAGCCAAAAGTCCACAGGGGCGACAACTAATGAAAAACTGTTTTTT; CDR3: CASSQKSTGATTNEKLFF
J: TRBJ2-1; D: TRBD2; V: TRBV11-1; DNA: TGTGCCAGCAGCTCAGTCCGCGGGAGGGCCGGAGGTGAGCAGTTCTTC; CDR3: CASSSVRGRAGGEQFF
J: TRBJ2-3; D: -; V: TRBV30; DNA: TGTGCCTGGAAGGTGGGGGCGATCACAGATACGCAGTATTTT; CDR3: CAWKVGAITDTQYF
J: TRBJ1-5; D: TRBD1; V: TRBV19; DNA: TGTGCCAGTAGTACAGTCGACAGGGATAGCAATCAGCCCCAGCATTTT; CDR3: CASSTVDRDSNQPQHF
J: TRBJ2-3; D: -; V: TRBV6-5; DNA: TGTGCCAGCACCTATCAGGCGGCAGATACGCAGTATTTT; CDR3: CASTYQAADTQYF
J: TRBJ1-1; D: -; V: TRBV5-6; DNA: TGTGCCAGCAGCCCGAGTCCGGGAAGGACTGAAGCTTTCTTT; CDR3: CASSPSPGRTEAFF
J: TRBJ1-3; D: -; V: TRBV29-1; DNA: TGCAGCGTGAGGGACAATGGAAACACCATATATTTT; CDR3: CSVRDNGNTIYF
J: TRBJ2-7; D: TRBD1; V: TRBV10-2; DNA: TGCGCCAGCAGTGAGGACAGGGGCCCAGGTTACGAGCAGTACTTC; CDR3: CASSEDRGPGYEQYF
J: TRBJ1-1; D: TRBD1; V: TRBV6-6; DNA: TGTGCCAGCAGTTACTCGGATGGGACAGGGAAGATGGCTTTCTTT; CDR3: CASSYSDGTGKMAFF
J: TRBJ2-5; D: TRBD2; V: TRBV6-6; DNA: TGTGCCAGCAGCCCGGGGACTAGCGGTCTAGGGGCCCAGTACTTC; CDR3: CASSPGTSGLGAQYF
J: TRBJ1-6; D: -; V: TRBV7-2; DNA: TGTGCCAGCAGCCCCCGTGCGGGGGCTAATTCACCCCTCCACTTT; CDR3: CASSPRAGANSPLHF